What follows describes a single TCR beta chain. Its antigen is unknown. No base qualities exist here, and no much larger clone lies one base off it. The source of the sample is a study of blood T cell repertoires in COVID-19 (dated by TCRdb to about 2020). Context from the whole study: Collaborator samples came from the United States, Italy and Spain and covered acute and convalescent phases of COVID-19. The samples were drawn from two sources: the first 160 participants of the ongoing ImmuneRACE study, and 1,200 or so subjects contributed by 6 global collaborators. The material from the prospective study consisted of cDNA or gDNA derived from T cells, B-cell-depleted T cells, or PBMCs. Where HLA class I and class II types were available, the types were taken from metadata supplied by the sample provider, not from assay-based typing. Subjects who had been exposed to COVID-19, were actively infected with it, or had recovered from it provided the deeply sampled blood TCRbeta repertoires that made up the dataset. Nearly every sample came with metadata listing a de-identified subject ID, COVID-19 status, age in years and sex. A freely available public database, intended as a resource for researchers studying the immune response to SARS-CoV-2, is where the repertoires were released.

What the research found in general, with its limitations: The amount of clinical and demographic metadata varied by source and participant and was provided uncurated.

Collaborating institutions collected whole blood in K2EDTA tubes following their own protocols. For TCRbeta analysis, collaborator samples were shipped as frozen whole blood, as isolated PBMCs, or as DNA extracted from either sample type. The immunoSEQ Assay, a bias-controlled multiplex PCR, was used to amplify TCRbeta CDR3 regions from genomic DNA. Per the original workflow: Nucleated cell counts per sample were estimated from amplification of reference gene primers within the assay. To quantify the absolute abundance of each unique TCRbeta CDR3 rearrangement, sequence reads were collapsed and filtered. For each sample, productive Simpson clonality was calculated as the square root of Simpson's diversity index across productive rearrangements. Here the immuneACCESS table is served through TCRdb, limited to in-frame sequences with V and J called. Missing clones are a known gap in these copies; in checked studies unresolved V genes cover under half, and the rest lacks a known reason. V and J calls and clone size come straight from that table; D and trimming were deduced from the DNA. The table for this sample lists some 130,000 clones; roughly 80% of them were counted only once. 1.5% to 2% of the sample is in the top ten clones.

The CDR3 numbers 13 residues from cysteine through phenylalanine. The retained sequence is limited to the CDR3, 39 bases, with the frame set at the first base. From a lookup of the germline V gene (reference sequence), CDR1 and CDR2 are LGHDT and YNNKEL. V and J lose 0 bases and 6 bases, and a span of 5 bases separates them. The V and J segments used are TRBV3-1 (or the pseudogene TRBV3-2) and TRBJ2-2, with an unclear D gene assignment. The specimen sequenced was peripheral blood. The source of this sequence is a man between 65 and 80 years old with acute or convalescent COVID-19. The DNA sequence follows: TGTGCCAGCAGCCAAGAGAGGTCCGGGGAGCTGTTTTTT. This sequence encodes CASSQERSGELFF.